The source of this T cell receptor beta chain is a study of shared clonotypes between healthy human individuals. Study results and caveats: As a rule, naive subsets had a larger estimated richness than memory subsets.

Genomic DNA of every subset was divided equally among multiple immunoSEQ plates. Using immunoSEQ multiplex PCR, the repertoire was profiled, and TCRdb retains in-frame clones only, with some absent. The sample yields roughly 1,600,000 clones, around 98.5% seen once. The junction had 2 bases not matched to a gene; V was cut back by 8 bases and J by 2 bases. Germline V gene sequence: CDR1 MNHEY, CDR2 SMNVEV (reference sequence). The CDR3 extends over 13 amino acids. To note about this clone: What it binds is not known.

V and J are TRBV27 and TRBJ1-5; 8 bases agree with TRBD1. Sequencing was done on a sample of naive CD4+ T cells sorted from blood. Subset noted: CD45RA+ positively selected. The clonotype was recovered from a man aged 30-40 years in good health. CDR3 DNA sequence: TGTGCCAGCTCGGACAGGGGCAATCAGCCCCAGCATTTT. Its protein is CASSDRGNQPQHF.